The rows below give T cell receptor beta chains drawn from one sample of a study of blood T cell repertoires in COVID-19. The data were produced by immunoSEQ multiplex PCR, yet TCRdb's version contains in-frame clones alone and is incomplete. The sample has a few hundred thousand clones, 80% to 90% seen once. The sequenced material came from PBMCs or T cells enriched from blood (not recorded which). The receptors were sampled from a man aged 25-45 years with acute COVID-19. CDR3s include the opening cysteine and the closing phenylalanine or tryptophan. A D gene is named only where the DNA matches it firmly. Part of the rows lack a size; the others show once, few, many or a class for expanded clones.

d_gene,j_gene,v_gene,abundance,CDR3nt,CDR3aa
TRBD1,TRBJ2-5,TRBV11-1,.,TGTGCCAGCAGAGTGGACAGGGGGCTGTGGGAGACCCAGTACTTC,CASRVDRGLWETQYF
.,TRBJ1-6,TRBV27,many,TGTGCCAGCAGTCCCCACGAGGGCACCTATAATTCACCCCTCCACTTT,CASSPHEGTYNSPLHF
.,TRBJ1-1,TRBV25-1,.,TGTGCCAGCAGTCCCAGTCTATTGGTAGGGGGCACTGAAGCTTTCTTT,CASSPSLLVGGTEAFF
.,TRBJ1-5,TRBV24-1,.,TGTGCCACCAGTGAGCAGGGTGATCAGCCCCAGCATTTT,CATSEQGDQPQHF
TRBD2,TRBJ2-3,TRBV5-1,.,TGTGCCAGCAGCTCCCTCGGCGGGAGAATTGGCACAGATACGCAGTATTTT,CASSSLGGRIGTDTQYF
.,TRBJ2-1,TRBV7-2,.,TGTGCCAGCAGCTTATCCGGCGGAACTACAATGAAGCAGTTCTTC,CASSLSGGTTMKQFF
TRBD1,TRBJ1-1,TRBV27,.,TGTGCCAGCAGTCTGGACAGGGGGGGTTATACTGAAGCTTTCTTT,CASSLDRGGYTEAFF
TRBD2,TRBJ2-1,TRBV5-1,.,TGTGCCAGCAGCTTGGTGGTAGCGGGAGCGAATGAGCAGTTCTTC,CASSLVVAGANEQFF
.,TRBJ1-1,TRBV7-9,.,TGTGCCAGCAGCGAGGACGGGATGTGGTCCACTGAAGCTTTCTTT,CASSEDGMWSTEAFF
.,TRBJ2-1,TRBV28,.,TGTGCCAGCAGTCTATATTCCTCCGGTGAGCAGTTCTTC,CASSLYSSGEQFF
.,TRBJ2-1,TRBV7-2,.,TGTGCCAGCAGCCAACGGAGAAGCTCCTACAATGAGCAGTTCTTC,CASSQRRSSYNEQFF